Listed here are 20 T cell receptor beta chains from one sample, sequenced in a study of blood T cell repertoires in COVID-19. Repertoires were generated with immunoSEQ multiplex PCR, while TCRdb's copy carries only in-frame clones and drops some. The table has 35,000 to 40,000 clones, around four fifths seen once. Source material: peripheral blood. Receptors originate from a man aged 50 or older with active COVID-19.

The CDR3 coding sequence is TGTGCCAGCAGTCCCACCAGACTCAGGGGGAGCTACACCTTC. It specifies CASSPTRLRGSYTF. This chain connects TRBV28 to TRBJ1-2, with 7 positions matching TRBD1. The CDR3 has 14 amino acids. Germline values: CDR1 MDHEN, CDR2 SYDVKM. V trimming: 5 bases; J trimming: 9 bases; junction bases outside the gene matches: 12.

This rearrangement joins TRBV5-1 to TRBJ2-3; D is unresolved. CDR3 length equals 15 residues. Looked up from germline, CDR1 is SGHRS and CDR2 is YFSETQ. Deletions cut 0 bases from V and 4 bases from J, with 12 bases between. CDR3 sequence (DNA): TGCGCCAGCAGCTTGGCCGTCTCCCCGGCAGATACGCAGTATTTT. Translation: CASSLAVSPADTQYF.

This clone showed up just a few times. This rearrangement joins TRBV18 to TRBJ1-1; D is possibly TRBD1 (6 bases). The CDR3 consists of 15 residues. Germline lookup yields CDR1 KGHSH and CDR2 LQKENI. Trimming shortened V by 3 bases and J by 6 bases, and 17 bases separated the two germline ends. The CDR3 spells CASSPTETGLSEAFF. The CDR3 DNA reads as TGTGCCAGCTCACCTACCGAAACAGGGCTTTCTGAAGCTTTCTTT. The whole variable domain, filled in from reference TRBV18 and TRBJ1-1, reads NAGVMQNPRHLVRRRGQEARLRCSPMKGHSHVYWYRQLPEEGLKFMVYLQKENIIDESGMPKERFSAEFPKEGPSILRIQQVVRGDSAAYFCASSPTETGLSEAFFGQGTRLTVV.

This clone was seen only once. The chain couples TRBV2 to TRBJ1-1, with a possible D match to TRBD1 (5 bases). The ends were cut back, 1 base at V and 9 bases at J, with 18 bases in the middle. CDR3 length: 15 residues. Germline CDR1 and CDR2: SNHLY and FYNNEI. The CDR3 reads CASSEDYGQGSKAFF. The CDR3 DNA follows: TGTGCCAGCAGTGAAGATTATGGGCAGGGATCAAAAGCTTTCTTT.

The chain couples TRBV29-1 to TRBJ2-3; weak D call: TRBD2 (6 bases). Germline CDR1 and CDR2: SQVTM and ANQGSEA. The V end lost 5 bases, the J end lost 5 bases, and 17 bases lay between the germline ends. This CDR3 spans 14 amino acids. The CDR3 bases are TGCAGCGTTCACCAGCGGGCGTTTGGAGATACGCAGTATTTT. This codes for CSVHQRAFGDTQYF.

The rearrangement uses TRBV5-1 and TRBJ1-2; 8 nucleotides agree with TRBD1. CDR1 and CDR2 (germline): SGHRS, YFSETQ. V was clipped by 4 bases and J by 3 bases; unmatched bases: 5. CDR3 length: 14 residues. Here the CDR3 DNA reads TGCGCCAGCAGCCTGGGACAGGCCGACTATGGCTACACCTTC. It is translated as CASSLGQADYGYTF.

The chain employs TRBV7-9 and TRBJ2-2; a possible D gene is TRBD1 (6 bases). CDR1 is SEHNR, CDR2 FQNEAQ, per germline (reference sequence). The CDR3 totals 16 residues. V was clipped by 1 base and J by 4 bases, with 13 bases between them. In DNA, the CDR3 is TGTGCCAGCAGCTTAGTTCAGGGGCTTGGCACCGGGGAGCTGTTTTTT. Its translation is CASSLVQGLGTGELFF.

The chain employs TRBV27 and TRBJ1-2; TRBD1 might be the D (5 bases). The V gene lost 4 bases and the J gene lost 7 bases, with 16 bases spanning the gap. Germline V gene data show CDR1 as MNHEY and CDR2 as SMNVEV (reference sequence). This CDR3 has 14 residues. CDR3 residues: CASSSTDSMGGYTF. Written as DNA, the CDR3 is TGTGCCAGCAGTTCCACAGACAGTATGGGTGGCTACACCTTC.

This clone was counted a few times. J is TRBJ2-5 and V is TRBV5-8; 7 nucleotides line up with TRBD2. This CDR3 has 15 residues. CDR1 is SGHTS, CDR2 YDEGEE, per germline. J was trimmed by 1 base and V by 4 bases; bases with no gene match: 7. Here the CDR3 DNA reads TGTGCCAGCAGCCGGGGGTCTAGCGGCCAAGAGACCCAGTACTTC. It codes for CASSRGSSGQETQYF.

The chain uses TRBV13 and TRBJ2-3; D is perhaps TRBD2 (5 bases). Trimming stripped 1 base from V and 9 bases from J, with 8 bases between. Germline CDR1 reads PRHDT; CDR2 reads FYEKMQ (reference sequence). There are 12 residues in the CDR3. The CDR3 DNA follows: TGTGCCAGCAGCTTAGACCGGGGAACGCAGTATTTT. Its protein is CASSLDRGTQYF.

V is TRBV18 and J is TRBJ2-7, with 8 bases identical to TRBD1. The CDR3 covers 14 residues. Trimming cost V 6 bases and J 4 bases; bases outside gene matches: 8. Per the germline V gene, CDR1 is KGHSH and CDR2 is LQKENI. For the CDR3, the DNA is TGTGCCAGCTCGCGGGACAGGACCAAGTACGAGCAGTACTTC. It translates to CASSRDRTKYEQYF.

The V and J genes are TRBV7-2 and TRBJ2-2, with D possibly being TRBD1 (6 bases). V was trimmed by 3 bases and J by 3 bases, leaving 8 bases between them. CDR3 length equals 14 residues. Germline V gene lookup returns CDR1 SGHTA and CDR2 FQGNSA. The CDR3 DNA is TGTGCCAGCAGCTTCGGACAGCACACCGGGGAGCTGTTTTTT. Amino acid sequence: CASSFGQHTGELFF. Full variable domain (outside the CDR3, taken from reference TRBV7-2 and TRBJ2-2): GAGVSQSPSNKVTEKGKDVELRCDPISGHTALYWYRQSLGQGLEFLIYFQGNSAPDKSGLPSDRFSAERTGGSVSTLTIQRTQQEDSAVYLCASSFGQHTGELFFGEGSRLTVL.

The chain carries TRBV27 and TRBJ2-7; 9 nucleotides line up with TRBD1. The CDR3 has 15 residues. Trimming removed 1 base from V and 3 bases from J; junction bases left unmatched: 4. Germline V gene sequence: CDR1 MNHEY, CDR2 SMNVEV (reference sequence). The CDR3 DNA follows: TGTGCCAGCAGTTTATTGGGACAGGGCCTCTACGAGCAGTACTTC. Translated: CASSLLGQGLYEQYF.

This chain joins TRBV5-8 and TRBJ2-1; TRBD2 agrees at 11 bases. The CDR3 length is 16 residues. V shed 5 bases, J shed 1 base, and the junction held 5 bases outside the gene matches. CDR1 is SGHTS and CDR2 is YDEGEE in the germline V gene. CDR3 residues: CASRELAGASYNEQFF. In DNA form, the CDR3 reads TGTGCCAGCAGGGAACTAGCGGGGGCGTCCTACAATGAGCAGTTCTTC.

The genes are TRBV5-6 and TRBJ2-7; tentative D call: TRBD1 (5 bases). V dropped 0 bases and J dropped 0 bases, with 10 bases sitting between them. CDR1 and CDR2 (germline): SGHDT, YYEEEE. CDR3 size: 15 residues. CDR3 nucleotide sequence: TGTGCCAGCAGCTTGGGCCAGGGCCCCTCCTACGAGCAGTACTTC. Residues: CASSLGQGPSYEQYF.

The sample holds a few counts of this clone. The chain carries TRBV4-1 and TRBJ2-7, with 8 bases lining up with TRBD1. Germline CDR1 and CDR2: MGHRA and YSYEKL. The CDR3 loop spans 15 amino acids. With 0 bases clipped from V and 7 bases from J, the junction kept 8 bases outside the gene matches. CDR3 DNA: TGCGCCAGCAGCCAAGACCCCGGACAGGGTTGGGAGCAGTACTTC. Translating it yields CASSQDPGQGWEQYF.

CDR3 bases: TGTGCCAGCAGCTCCACGACGGGGGGGCTCTACGAGCAGTACTTC. As protein: CASSSTTGGLYEQYF. V and J are TRBV7-9 and TRBJ2-7, with TRBD2 identical over 8 bases. Germline CDR1 reads SEHNR; CDR2 reads FQNEAQ (reference sequence). J gave up 3 bases and V 4 bases, and 8 bases lay outside the gene matches. The CDR3 runs to 15 residues.

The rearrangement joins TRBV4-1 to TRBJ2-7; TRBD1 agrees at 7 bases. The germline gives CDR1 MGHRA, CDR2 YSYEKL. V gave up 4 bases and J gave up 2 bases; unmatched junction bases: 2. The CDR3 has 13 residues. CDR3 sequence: CASSRDRAYEQYF. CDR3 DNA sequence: TGCGCCAGCAGCCGCGACAGGGCCTACGAGCAGTACTTC.

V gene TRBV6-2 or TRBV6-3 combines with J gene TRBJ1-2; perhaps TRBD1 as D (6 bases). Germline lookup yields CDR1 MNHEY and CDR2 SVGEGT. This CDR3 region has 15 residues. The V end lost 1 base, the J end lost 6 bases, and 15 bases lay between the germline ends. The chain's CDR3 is CASSYFQGSLHGYTF. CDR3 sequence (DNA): TGTGCCAGCAGTTACTTCCAGGGGTCTCTTCATGGCTACACCTTC.

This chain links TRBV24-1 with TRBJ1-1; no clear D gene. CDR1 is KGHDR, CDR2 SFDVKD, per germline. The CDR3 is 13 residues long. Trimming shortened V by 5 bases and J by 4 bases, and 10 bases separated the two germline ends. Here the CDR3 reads CATSGGRVTEAFF. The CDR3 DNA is TGTGCCACCAGTGGCGGGAGAGTCACTGAAGCTTTCTTT.